Here is one TCR beta chain with its context. The V and J ends lost 3 bases and 6 bases, in that order; junction bases with no gene match: 12. Germline CDR1 and CDR2: SGHDT and YYEEEE. The CDR3 length is 15 residues. The entry originates in a study of blood T cell repertoires in COVID-19. In the original workflow: Amplified reference gene primers provided the basis for estimating nucleated cell counts. Repertoires were generated with immunoSEQ multiplex PCR, while TCRdb's copy carries only in-frame clones and drops some. V, J and clone size are taken as reported in that table, and D and trimming were inferred from the DNA itself. Of 100,000 to 150,000 clones listed, roughly 90% were seen once; the top ten hold approximately 3.5%.

The sequenced sample consisted of peripheral blood. This receptor was identified in a man aged 45-60 years with active COVID-19. This chain connects TRBV5-6 to TRBJ2-7; 7 positions match TRBD1. CDR3 region: CASSSTGTVSSEQYF. The CDR3 DNA follows: TGTGCCAGCAGCTCGACCGGGACAGTCTCTAGCGAGCAGTACTTC.